Following are 26 T cell receptor beta chains from one sample sequenced in a study of CD8 T cells in Susac syndrome. RNA totalling about 0.45 to 1 ug underwent reverse transcription with random hexamers. A single record per CDR3 protein comes from TCRdb applying MiXCR to the immunoSEQ multiplex PCR reads. The sample yields 200,000 or so distinct CDR3 sequences, 92% seen once. Specimen: CD8+ T cells from PBMCs. The receptors derive from a human donor with multiple sclerosis.

This clonotype has just one count. One end of the junction fails to match germline, which may point to a read error. The chain employs TRBV19 and TRBJ1-2; no firm D call. This CDR3 is built from 15 residues. Germline lookup yields CDR1 LNHDA and CDR2 SQIVND (reference sequence). The CDR3: CASSPFGLTPYGHTF. In DNA form, the CDR3 reads TGTGCCTCTAGTCCCTTCGGACTAACTCCCTATGGCCACACCTTC.

The J gene is TRBJ1-1, the V gene TRBV9; D gene uncertain. The length of the CDR3 is 14 residues. Per germline, CDR1 SGDLS and CDR2 YYNGEE. The V end lost 0 bases, the J end lost 5 bases, and 11 bases lay between the germline ends. CDR3 amino acids: CASSVGGDQTEAFF. CDR3 DNA sequence: TGTGCCAGCAGCGTAGGGGGAGATCAGACTGAAGCTTTCTTT. Filled out from reference TRBV9 and TRBJ1-1, the complete variable domain reads DSGVTQTPKHLITATGQRVTLRCSPRSGDLSVYWYQQSLDQGLQFLIQYYNGEERAKGNILERFSAQQFPDLHSELNLSSLELGDSALYFCASSVGGDQTEAFFGQGTRLTVV.

J is TRBJ2-1 and V is TRBV19, with D possibly matching TRBD1 (6 bases). Germline CDR1 reads LNHDA; CDR2 reads SQIVND (reference sequence). V dropped 6 bases and J dropped 4 bases, with 7 bases sitting between them. The CDR3 runs to 12 residues. CDR3 sequence: CASSGQYNEQFF. CDR3 DNA sequence: TGTGCCAGTAGCGGACAGTACAATGAGCAGTTCTTC.

The rearrangement links TRBV5-4 to TRBJ2-7; D assignment may be TRBD1 or TRBD2 (5 bases each). Trimming pared 4 bases from V and 2 bases from J, leaving 13 bases between. The CDR3 covers 14 residues. Germline assignment: CDR1 SGHNT and CDR2 YYREEE (reference sequence). The CDR3 spells CASSRRDGPYEQYF. The CDR3 DNA reads TGTGCCAGCAGCCGACGGGACGGTCCCTACGAGCAGTACTTC.

This chain uses TRBV19 with TRBJ1-5, with D perhaps matching TRBD1 (5 bases). V lost 2 bases and J 2 bases, leaving 10 bases between the germline ends. The CDR3 totals 15 residues. CDR1 and CDR2 (germline): LNHDA, SQIVND (reference sequence). CDR3 in DNA: TGTGCCAGTAGTATATGGGTGGGGGGCAATCAGCCCCAGCATTTT. This gives the protein CASSIWVGGNQPQHF.

The chain has TRBV2 and TRBJ2-2; 10 nucleotides match TRBD2. The CDR3 is 17 amino acids. The germline CDR1 and CDR2 sequences are SNHLY and FYNNEI. V was pared by 5 bases and J by 2 bases, with 8 bases of the junction left unmatched. The DNA for the CDR3 is TGTGCCAGCAGTATTCGCAGCGGGGGGGGAAACACCGGGGAGCTGTTTTTT. Translation: CASSIRSGGGNTGELFF.

The chain uses TRBV4-2 and TRBJ2-7; D is possibly TRBD1 (5 bases). Germline V gives CDR1 LGHNA, CDR2 YNFKEQ. CDR3 length equals 15 residues. Trimming removed 0 bases from V and 7 bases from J, with 16 bases in between. The CDR3 DNA is TGTGCCAGCAGCCAAGAGGGGCAACTCCTGGGGGAGCAGTACTTC. It yields the protein CASSQEGQLLGEQYF.

The rearrangement links TRBV13 to TRBJ1-1; D is possibly TRBD1 (5 bases). Trimming cost V 2 bases and J 2 bases, with 12 bases left between them. The V gene's germline CDR1 is PRHDT and CDR2 FYEKMQ (reference sequence). This CDR3 has 15 amino acids. The CDR3 sequence is CASSLRGGGNTEAFF. CDR3 DNA sequence: TGTGCCAGCAGCTTACGGGGGGGAGGAAACACTGAAGCTTTCTTT.

The chain couples TRBV6-5 to TRBJ2-7; 9 bases agree with TRBD2. Germline V gene lookup returns CDR1 MNHEY and CDR2 SVGAGI. V shed 3 bases, J shed 6 bases, and the junction held 0 bases outside the gene matches. The CDR3 spans 12 residues. The CDR3 sequence: CASSYSGGEQYF. The CDR3 DNA follows: TGTGCCAGCAGTTATAGCGGGGGCGAGCAGTACTTC.

Concerning this clonotype: One junction end does not reproduce the germline sequence, and a read error may be involved. The chain couples TRBV9 to TRBJ1-1; TRBD1 might be the D (5 bases). This CDR3 has 15 residues. Germline CDR1 and CDR2: SGDLS and YYNGEE. CDR3 amino acids: CASSAFGGADTEVFF. The CDR3 DNA reads TGTGCCAGCAGCGCGTTCGGGGGAGCGGACACTGAAGTTTTCTTT.

The chain carries TRBV19 and TRBJ2-1, with 7 bases that match TRBD1. With 10 bases clipped from V and 0 bases from J, the junction kept 3 bases outside the gene matches. The germline CDR1 and CDR2 sequences are LNHDA and SQIVND (reference sequence). This CDR3 has 13 residues. The CDR3 DNA sequence: TGTGCCACAGGACAGGACTCCTACAATGAGCAGTTCTTC. Its translation is CATGQDSYNEQFF.

The chain recombines TRBV7-6 with TRBJ1-1; weak D call: TRBD1 (6 bases). Per the germline V gene, CDR1 is SGHVS and CDR2 is FNYEAQ. The CDR3 is 17 amino acids. Trimming took off 3 bases at V and 3 bases at J, with 20 bases between the two ends. The CDR3 is CASSLVPTGPVDTEAFF. The CDR3 DNA is TGTGCCAGCAGCTTGGTCCCTACAGGGCCTGTAGACACTGAAGCTTTCTTT.

The CDR3 DNA follows: TGTGCCAGCAGTTACTCGACAGTTTATCAGCCCCAGCATTTT. Its protein product is CASSYSTVYQPQHF. V usage is TRBV6-6 and J usage is TRBJ1-5, with D possibly TRBD1 on 5 matching bases. This CDR3 has 14 residues. Germline CDR1 is MNHNY and CDR2 is SVGAGI (reference sequence). V was cut by 0 bases and J by 5 bases, with 8 bases left in between.

This clonotype appeared once. V usage is TRBV11-2 and J usage is TRBJ2-2; D is ambiguous. The germline CDR1 and CDR2 sequences are SGHAT and FQNNGV. The CDR3 has 17 residues. V lost 4 bases and J 4 bases, leaving 19 bases between the germline ends. The CDR3, as DNA: TGTGCCAGCAGCTCAATGGGAAGGACGACCTTCACCGGGGAGCTGTTTTTT. Translation gives CASSSMGRTTFTGELFF.

Worth noting for this clonotype: One end of the junction does not line up with germline, which may come from a read error. The chain links TRBV2 to TRBJ1-2; D remains ambiguous. Germline V CDR1 and CDR2: SNHLY, FYNNEI. This CDR3 region has 13 residues. For the CDR3, the DNA is TGTGCCAGCAGGGAAGGTGGGCTCTATGGCTACACCTTC. Amino acid sequence: CASREGGLYGYTF.

The chain couples TRBV3-1 to TRBJ1-6; possible D gene TRBD1, 5 bases. The CDR3 is 15 amino acids. Germline CDR1 LGHDT, CDR2 YNNKEL (reference sequence). V lost 3 bases and J 6 bases, leaving 12 bases between the germline ends. CDR3 residues: CASSQDRDGNSPLHF. The DNA of the CDR3 is TGTGCCAGCAGCCAGGACCGGGACGGTAATTCACCCCTCCACTTT.

V and J are TRBV4-2 and TRBJ2-3; D is tentatively TRBD1 or TRBD2 (5 bases each). Germline V gene data show CDR1 as LGHNA and CDR2 as YNFKEQ. V gave up 4 bases and J gave up 0 bases, with 11 bases separating them. CDR3 length: 15 amino acids. This chain's CDR3 is CASSPSEGSTDTQYF. The CDR3 nucleotides are TGTGCCAGCAGCCCCTCTGAGGGGAGCACAGATACGCAGTATTTT.

The chain couples TRBV27 to TRBJ2-1; 11 bases line up with TRBD2. Germline-derived CDR1 and CDR2 are MNHEY and SMNVEV (reference sequence). With V trimmed by 4 bases and J by 3 bases, 2 bases remained unmatched. This CDR3 comprises 15 residues. The CDR3, as DNA: TGTGCCAGCAGTTCTCTAGCGGGAGGCTACAATGAGCAGTTCTTC. It is translated as CASSSLAGGYNEQFF.

The chain couples TRBV19 to TRBJ1-1; D not certain. The CDR3 has 12 amino acids. The germline V and J ends were trimmed by 5 bases and 11 bases, with 15 bases remaining between them. Germline-derived CDR1 and CDR2 are LNHDA and SQIVND (reference sequence). Written as DNA, the CDR3 is TGTGCCAGTAGTGTAGTCGGGGTCACTGCTTTCTTT. Translation gives CASSVVGVTAFF.

The chain joins TRBV30 to TRBJ2-1; no clear D. The CDR3 runs 12 residues. Germline V gene sequence: CDR1 GTSNPN, CDR2 SVGIG (reference sequence). The V and J ends lost 0 bases and 9 bases respectively, with 9 bases between them. The CDR3 DNA is TGTGCCTGGAGTGTAGGGTATAGTGAGCAGTTCTTC. The encoded protein is CAWSVGYSEQFF.

The CDR3 DNA is TGTGCCAGCACCTCCTACGGGAAGGGCACCGGGGAGCTGTTTTTT. Residues: CASTSYGKGTGELFF. The gene calls are TRBV28 and TRBJ2-2; TRBD2 might be the D (5 bases). The ends were cut back, 7 bases at V and 4 bases at J, with 16 bases in the middle. The germline gives CDR1 MDHEN, CDR2 SYDVKM. This CDR3 region has 15 residues.

CDR3 DNA: TGTGCCACCGGGGACAGGGTGGTAGATACGCAGTATTTT. Translated, it gives CATGDRVVDTQYF. The gene calls are TRBV24-1 and TRBJ2-3, with 9 nucleotides matching TRBD1. V lost 9 bases to trimming and J lost 5 bases; unmatched junction nucleotides: 5. This CDR3 has 13 residues. Germline lookup yields CDR1 KGHDR and CDR2 SFDVKD.

V usage is TRBV7-9 and J usage is TRBJ2-3, with unresolved D. This CDR3 is 15 amino acids long. Trimming stripped 3 bases from V and 2 bases from J, with 12 bases between. Germline V gene lookup returns CDR1 SEHNR and CDR2 FQNEAQ (reference sequence). The DNA for the CDR3 is TGTGCCAGCAGCTTTGGGATCACGCACACAGATACGCAGTATTTT. Translating gives CASSFGITHTDTQYF.

This sequence joins TRBV20-1 and TRBJ1-1; TRBD1 might be the D (5 bases). V lost 8 bases to trimming and J lost 5 bases, with 12 bases between them. CDR3 size: 11 residues. Germline CDR1 reads DFQATT; CDR2 reads SNEGSKA (reference sequence). The CDR3 bases are TGCAGTCTCTTTTGGGGGACTGAAGCTTTCTTT. Translated, it gives CSLFWGTEAFF.

The chain combines TRBV7-9 with TRBJ2-1; 7 nucleotides agree with TRBD2. The CDR3 loop spans 13 amino acids. The V gene's germline CDR1 is SEHNR and CDR2 FQNEAQ (reference sequence). V trimming: 0 bases; J trimming: 8 bases; junction bases outside the gene matches: 1. The CDR3 sequence is CASSLAGGDEQFF. The DNA of the CDR3 is TGTGCCAGCAGCTTAGCGGGAGGGGATGAGCAGTTCTTC. The variable domain in full, with the rest retrieved from reference TRBV7-9 and TRBJ2-1, is DTGVSQNPRHKITKRGQNVTFRCDPISEHNRLYWYRQTLGQGPEFLTYFQNEAQLEKSRLLSDRFSAERPKGSFSTLEIQRTEQGDSAMYLCASSLAGGDEQFFGPGTRLTVL.

This clonotype is a singleton in its sample. The chain is built from TRBV7-9 and TRBJ1-1, with D possibly TRBD1 on 5 matching bases. The germline V gene has CDR1 SEHNR and CDR2 FQNEAQ (reference sequence). This CDR3 contains 15 residues. The V end lost 7 bases, the J end lost 0 bases, and 15 bases lay between the germline ends. CDR3: CASTPVTVLNTEAFF. In DNA form, the CDR3 reads TGTGCCAGCACCCCAGTGACAGTTTTGAACACTGAAGCTTTCTTT.